This T cell receptor beta chain was captured in a study of blood T cells in healthy people across ages. This clonotype was found a few times. The V gene lost 10 bases and the J gene lost 1 base, with 10 bases spanning the gap. The germline gives CDR1 ENHRY, CDR2 SYGVKD. The CDR3 covers 13 residues. Alongside a J-beta primer mix, a sample-barcoded 5' primer served in a second PCR lasting about 7 to 11 cycles. Each cDNA molecule was tagged by a template-switch adaptor with 12 random nucleotides. TCRdb passed the 5' RACE reads through MiXCR, listing each CDR3 protein once. The repertoire holds some 890,000 distinct CDR3 sequences, with about 29% as singletons. The same sample was also used in a study of T cells of mothers and their children. In that study: Related pairs of mothers and children showed slightly higher, non-significant overlap versus unrelated pairs.

Sequencing used blood. The TCR sequence derives from a woman aged 35 to 49 in good health. The rearrangement links TRBV10-3 to TRBJ2-2; D remains ambiguous. CDR3: CATAVRNTGELFF. Written as DNA, the CDR3 is TGTGCCACGGCCGTAAGGAACACCGGGGAGCTGTTTTTT.